This T cell receptor beta chain was recorded in a study of CD8 T cells in ankylosing spondylitis. Study-level results: Disease-linked clones bore a CD8+ phenotype and were relatively rare in peripheral blood. A TCR beta motif made of eight highly homologous variants seemed typical of ankylosing spondylitis blood.

Trimming cost V 6 bases and J 8 bases, with 19 bases left between them. Germline loops: CDR1 DFQATT, CDR2 SNEGSKA (reference sequence). CDR3 size: 14 residues. This clonotype was detected only a few times. Its antigen is unidentified. TCRdb ran MiXCR on the 5' RACE reads and lists one entry per CDR3 protein. The sample shows about 500,000 distinct CDR3 sequences, 10% to 15% of them seen only once. This sequence originates from a male donor with ankylosing spondylitis. The source material was blood, either unsorted or a sorted T cell fraction (not recorded which). The rearrangement links TRBV20-1 to TRBJ1-4, with D perhaps TRBD1 (5 bases). The CDR3 nucleotides read TGCAGTGCCAAAAGGACATCGGGGGGGGAAAAACTGTTTTTT. Its protein is CSAKRTSGGEKLFF.